This TCR beta chain was sequenced in a study of T cells of healthy individuals. This clonotype has at least ten counts. One entry per CDR3 protein results from TCRdb running MiXCR on the 5' RACE reads. The sample carries 100,000 or so distinct CDR3 sequences, approximately 15% recorded once. This CDR3 spans 15 amino acids. Trimming took off 1 base at V and 9 bases at J, with 18 bases between the two ends. The germline gives CDR1 SGHDN, CDR2 FVKESK. The receptor was isolated from a human donor in good health. The chain couples TRBV14 to TRBJ1-1; D might be TRBD1 (6 bases). CDR3 loop: CASSQGDTGGDKAFF. The DNA for the CDR3 is TGTGCCAGCAGCCAAGGGGACACCGGAGGGGATAAAGCTTTCTTT. Using reference TRBV14 and TRBJ1-1 for the parts outside the CDR3, the full variable domain is EAGVTQFPSHSVIEKGQTVTLRCDPISGHDNLYWYRRVMGKEIKFLLHFVKESKQDESGMPNNRFLAERTGGTYSTLKVQPAELEDSGVYFCASSQGDTGGDKAFFGQGTRLTVV.